This T cell receptor beta chain was captured by sequencing in a study of T-cell memory formation after mild COVID-19. Background on the study: The study found TCR clusters largely donor specific. Study-level points and caveats: Balance between CD4 and CD8 was seen in clones contracting day 15 to 85, and a CD4+ lean was seen in later expanders. Clones which contracted sat mainly in CM and EM if CD4+, and in EMRA if CD8+. Researchers found some responding clones in pre-infection memory, a sign that cross-reactive memory joined.

A word on this clonotype: Its specificity is not known.

There are 13 residues in the CDR3. The germline V gene encodes CDR1 SGHAT and CDR2 FQNNGV. V shed 5 bases and J shed 1 base, with 9 bases lying between them. TCRdb independently ran MiXCR on the 5' RACE reads; one entry per CDR3 protein. Among just over 400,000 distinct CDR3 sequences, around 22% were seen once, and the ten largest hold about an eighth. The sequence derives from an adult woman who had mild COVID-19 (a few samples of this study predate the infection). Cell type and time point are not known. The source material was PBMCs or a T cell subset sorted from them (not recorded which). The J gene is TRBJ2-7, the V gene TRBV11-2; D is uncertain. The DNA for the CDR3 is TGTGCCAGCAGCACCTTGGTGTCCTACGAGCAGTACTTC. As protein: CASSTLVSYEQYF.